The following is a T cell receptor (beta chain) sequence with its context. These data are taken from a study of cytomegalovirus exposure and HLA in healthy donors. Primers for the PCR totalled 60 Vbeta and 13 Jbeta. Using immunoSEQ multiplex PCR, the repertoire was profiled, and TCRdb retains in-frame clones only, with some absent. The record lists roughly 190,000 clones, of which the ten most abundant hold around 0.79%. The CDR3 spans 16 residues. Germline V gene data show CDR1 as LNHNV and CDR2 as YYDKDF (reference sequence). This clonotype originated in a woman between 18 and 29 years old in good health and CMV-seropositive. The V and J genes are TRBV15 and TRBJ2-5, with 7 bases identical to TRBD2. TRBJ2-7 matches the DNA end more closely, so the J call is doubtful. The source material was PBMCs. CDR3 residues: CATSAGVRRGTYEQYF. The DNA of the CDR3 is TGTGCCACCAGCGCGGGGGTTCGGCGGGGGACCTACGAGCAGTACTTC.